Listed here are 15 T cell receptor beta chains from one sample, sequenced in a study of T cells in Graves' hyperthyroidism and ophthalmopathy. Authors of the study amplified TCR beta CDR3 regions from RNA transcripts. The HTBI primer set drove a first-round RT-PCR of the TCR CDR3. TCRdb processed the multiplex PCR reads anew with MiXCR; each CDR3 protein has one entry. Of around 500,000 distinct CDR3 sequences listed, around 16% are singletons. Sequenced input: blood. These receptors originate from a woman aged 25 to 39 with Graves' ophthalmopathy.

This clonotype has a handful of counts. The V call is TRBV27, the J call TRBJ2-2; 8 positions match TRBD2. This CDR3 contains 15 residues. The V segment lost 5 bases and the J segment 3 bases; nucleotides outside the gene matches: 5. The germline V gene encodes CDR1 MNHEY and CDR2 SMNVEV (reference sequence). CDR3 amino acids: CASSPGGGYTGELFF. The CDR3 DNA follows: TGTGCCAGCAGTCCGGGCGGGGGGTACACCGGGGAGCTGTTTTTT.

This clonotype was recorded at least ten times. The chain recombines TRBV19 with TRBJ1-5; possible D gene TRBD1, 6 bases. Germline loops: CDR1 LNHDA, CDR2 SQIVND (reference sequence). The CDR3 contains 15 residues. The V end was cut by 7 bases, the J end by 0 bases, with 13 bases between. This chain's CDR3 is CASTRGAYSNQPQHF. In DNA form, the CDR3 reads TGTGCCAGTACACGGGGGGCTTATAGCAATCAGCCCCAGCATTTT. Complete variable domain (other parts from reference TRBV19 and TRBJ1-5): DGGITQSPKYLFRKEGQNVTLSCEQNLNHDAMYWYRQDPGQGLRLIYYSQIVNDFQKGDIAEGYSVSREKKESFPLTVTSAQKNPTAFYLCASTRGAYSNQPQHFGDGTRLSIL.

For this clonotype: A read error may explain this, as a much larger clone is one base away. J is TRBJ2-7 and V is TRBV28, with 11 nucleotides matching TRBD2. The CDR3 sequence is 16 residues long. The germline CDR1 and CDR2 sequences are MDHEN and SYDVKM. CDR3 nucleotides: TGTGCCAGCAGTTCCCTAGCGGGAGGTAACTCCCACGAGCAGTACTTC. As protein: CASSSLAGGNSHEQYF.

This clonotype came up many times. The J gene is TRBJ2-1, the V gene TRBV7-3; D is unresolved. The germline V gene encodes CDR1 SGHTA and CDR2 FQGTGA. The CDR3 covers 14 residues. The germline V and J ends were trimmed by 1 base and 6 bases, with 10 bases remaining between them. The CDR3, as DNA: TGTGCCAGCAGCTTAATGGGCAGGTCCAATGAGCAGTTCTTC. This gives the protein CASSLMGRSNEQFF.

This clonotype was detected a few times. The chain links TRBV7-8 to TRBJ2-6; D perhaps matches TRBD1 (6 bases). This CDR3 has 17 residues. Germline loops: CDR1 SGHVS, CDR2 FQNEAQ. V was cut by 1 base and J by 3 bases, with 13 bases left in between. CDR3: CASSLGGTGIGANVLTF. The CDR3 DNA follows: TGTGCCAGCAGCTTAGGGGGTACAGGGATTGGGGCCAACGTCCTGACTTTC.

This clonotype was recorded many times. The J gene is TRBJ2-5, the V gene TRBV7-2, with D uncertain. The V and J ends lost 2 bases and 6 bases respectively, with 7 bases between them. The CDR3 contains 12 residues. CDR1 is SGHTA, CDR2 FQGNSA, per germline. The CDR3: CASSLPRQTQYF. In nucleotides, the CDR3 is TGTGCCAGCAGCTTACCCCGACAGACCCAGTACTTC.

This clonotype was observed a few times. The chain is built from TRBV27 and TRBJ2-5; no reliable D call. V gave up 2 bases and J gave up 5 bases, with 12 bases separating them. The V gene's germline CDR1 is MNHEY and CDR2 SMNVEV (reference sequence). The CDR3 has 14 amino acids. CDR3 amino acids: CASSLGFPSETQYF. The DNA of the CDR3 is TGTGCCAGCAGTTTAGGTTTTCCCAGCGAGACCCAGTACTTC.

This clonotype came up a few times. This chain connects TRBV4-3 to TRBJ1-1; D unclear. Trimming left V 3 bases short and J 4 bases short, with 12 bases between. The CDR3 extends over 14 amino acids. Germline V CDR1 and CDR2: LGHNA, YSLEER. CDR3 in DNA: TGCGCCAGCAGCCAGTCGACACCAGGCACTGAAGCTTTCTTT. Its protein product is CASSQSTPGTEAFF.

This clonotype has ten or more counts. CDR3 sequence reads: CASSLLSGGSYEQYF. CDR3 DNA sequence: TGTGCCAGCAGTTTGTTGTCAGGGGGCTCCTACGAGCAGTACTTC. The V and J genes are TRBV28 and TRBJ2-7, with 7 bases matching TRBD1. With 3 bases clipped from V and 0 bases from J, the junction kept 5 bases outside the gene matches. From germline, CDR1 is MDHEN and CDR2 SYDVKM. CDR3 length: 15 amino acids.

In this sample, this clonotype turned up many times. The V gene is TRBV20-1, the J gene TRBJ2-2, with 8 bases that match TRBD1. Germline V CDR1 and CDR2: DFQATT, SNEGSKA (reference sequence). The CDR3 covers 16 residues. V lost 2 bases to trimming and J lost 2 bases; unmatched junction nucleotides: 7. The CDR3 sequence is CSARKGQDLNTGELFF. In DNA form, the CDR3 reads TGCAGTGCTAGAAAGGGACAGGACCTAAACACCGGGGAGCTGTTTTTT.

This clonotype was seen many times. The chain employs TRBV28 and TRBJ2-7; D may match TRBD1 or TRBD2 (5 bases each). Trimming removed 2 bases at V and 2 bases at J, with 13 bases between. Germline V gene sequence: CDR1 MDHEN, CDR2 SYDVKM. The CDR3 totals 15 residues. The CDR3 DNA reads TGTGCCAGCAGTTTACTAGGGACGGACCCCTACGAGCAGTACTTC. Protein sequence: CASSLLGTDPYEQYF.

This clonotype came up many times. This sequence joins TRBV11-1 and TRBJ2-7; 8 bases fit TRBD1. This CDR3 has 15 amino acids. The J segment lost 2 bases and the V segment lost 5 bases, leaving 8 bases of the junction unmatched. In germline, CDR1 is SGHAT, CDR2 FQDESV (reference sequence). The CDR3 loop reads CASSPQVDRAYEQYF. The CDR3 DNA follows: TGTGCCAGCAGCCCACAGGTGGACAGGGCCTACGAGCAGTACTTC.

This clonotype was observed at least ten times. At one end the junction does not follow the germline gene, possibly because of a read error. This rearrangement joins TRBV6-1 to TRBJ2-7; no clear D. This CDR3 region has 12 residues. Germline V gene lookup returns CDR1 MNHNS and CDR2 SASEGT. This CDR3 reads CASSGLSSEQYF. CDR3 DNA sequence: TGTGCCAGCAGTGGGCTATCCTCCGAGCAGTACTTC.

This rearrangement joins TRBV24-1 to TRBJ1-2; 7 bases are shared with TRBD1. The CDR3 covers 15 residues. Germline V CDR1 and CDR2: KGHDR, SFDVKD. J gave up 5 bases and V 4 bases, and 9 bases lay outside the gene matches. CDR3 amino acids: CATSDTDREEYGYTF. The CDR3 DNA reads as TGTGCCACCAGTGACACAGACAGGGAGGAGTATGGCTACACCTTC.

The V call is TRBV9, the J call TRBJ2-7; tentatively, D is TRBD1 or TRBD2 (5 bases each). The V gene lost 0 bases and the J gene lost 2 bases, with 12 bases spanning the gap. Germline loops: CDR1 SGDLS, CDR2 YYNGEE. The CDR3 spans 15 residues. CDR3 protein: CASSVGDGITYEQYF. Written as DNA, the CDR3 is TGTGCCAGCAGCGTAGGGGACGGGATAACCTACGAGCAGTACTTC. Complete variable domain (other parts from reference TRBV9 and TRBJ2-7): DSGVTQTPKHLITATGQRVTLRCSPRSGDLSVYWYQQSLDQGLQFLIQYYNGEERAKGNILERFSAQQFPDLHSELNLSSLELGDSALYFCASSVGDGITYEQYFGPGTRLTVT.